The 10 T cell receptor beta chains reported below all come from one sample, sequenced in a study of T cells after yellow fever vaccination. TCRdb reprocessed the 5' RACE reads with MiXCR, giving one entry per CDR3 protein. This sample has around 310,000 distinct CDR3 sequences, with around 3.6% found just once. Sequencing used PBMCs, obtained on the day of the yellow fever booster vaccination. The source of these receptors is a man younger than 35 who received the YFV17D yellow fever vaccine.

This clonotype was counted ten times or more. The chain employs TRBV10-3 and TRBJ2-1; 8 nucleotides agree with TRBD2. J lost 3 bases, V lost 3 bases, and 10 bases had no gene match. CDR1 and CDR2 from the germline V gene are ENHRY and SYGVKD. This CDR3 region has 17 residues. The CDR3 reads CAISDPGLGGVYNEQFF. DNA of the CDR3: TGTGCCATCAGTGACCCGGGTCTCGGGGGGGTCTACAATGAGCAGTTCTTC.

This clonotype was recorded a few times. The chain is built from TRBV7-3 and TRBJ2-1, with a weak D call TRBD2 (6 bases). CDR1 is SGHTA, CDR2 FQGTGA, per germline. CDR3 size: 13 residues. The V end was cut by 5 bases, the J end by 4 bases, with 9 bases between. In nucleotides, the CDR3 is TGTGCCAGCAGCAAAGGAGGGTACAATGAGCAGTTCTTC. This sequence encodes CASSKGGYNEQFF.

The rearrangement joins TRBV5-1 to TRBJ2-4, with 7 bases matching TRBD1. Germline V gene lookup returns CDR1 SGHRS and CDR2 YFSETQ. Losses at the gene ends were 3 bases for V and 6 bases for J; bases not matched to a gene: 3. The CDR3 has 13 residues. The CDR3, as DNA: TGCGCCAGCAGCTCCCCAGGGGGAAACATTCAGTACTTC. Protein product: CASSSPGGNIQYF.

This clonotype was observed many times. The V gene is TRBV20-1, the J gene TRBJ2-2, with D possibly being TRBD2 (7 bases). Per germline, CDR1 DFQATT and CDR2 SNEGSKA (reference sequence). The CDR3 sequence is 14 residues long. The V end was cut by 3 bases, the J end by 6 bases, with 14 bases between. CDR3 sequence: CSASVWGGPGELFF. The CDR3 region has the DNA TGCAGTGCTAGCGTGTGGGGGGGCCCCGGGGAGCTGTTTTTT.

This clonotype was observed many times. The chain recombines TRBV28 with TRBJ2-7; 7 positions match TRBD1. This CDR3 has 15 residues. The germline V gene has CDR1 MDHEN and CDR2 SYDVKM. V shed 4 bases and J 1 base; nucleotides not matched to a gene: 7. CDR3 in amino acids: CASSSTGKGSYEQYV. CDR3 coding DNA: TGTGCCAGCAGTTCGACAGGGAAAGGGTCCTACGAGCAGTACGTC.

At least ten counts were recorded for this clonotype. The V gene is TRBV6-2 or TRBV6-3, the J gene TRBJ2-4, with 13 positions matching TRBD2. The CDR3 has 19 amino acids. From germline, CDR1 is MNHEY and CDR2 SVGEGT. With V trimmed by 6 bases and J by 1 base, 12 bases remained unmatched. The CDR3 region is CASRNPGLAGPRAKNIQYF. The CDR3 nucleotides are TGTGCCAGCAGGAACCCGGGACTAGCGGGGCCTCGGGCCAAAAACATTCAGTACTTC.

This clonotype was observed a handful of times. The V gene is TRBV4-3, the J gene TRBJ2-2; possible D gene TRBD2, 5 bases. The CDR3 has 15 residues. Deletions cut 0 bases from V and 7 bases from J, with 12 bases between. Germline V gene sequence: CDR1 LGHNA, CDR2 YSLEER. For the CDR3, the DNA is TGCGCCAGCAGCCAAGAATTACGGGAAGTCGGGGAGCTGTTTTTT. Translated, it gives CASSQELREVGELFF.

This clonotype has at least ten counts. The V call is TRBV5-5, the J call TRBJ1-1, with no clear D. V was cut by 0 bases and J by 3 bases, with 6 bases left in between. Per germline, CDR1 SGHKS and CDR2 YYEKEE (reference sequence). This CDR3 is built from 13 residues. The CDR3 region is CASSLDMDTEAFF. The CDR3 DNA reads TGTGCCAGCAGCTTGGATATGGACACTGAAGCTTTCTTT. The full variable domain, its missing parts supplied by reference TRBV5-5 and TRBJ1-1, is DAGVTQSPTHLIKTRGQQVTLRCSPISGHKSVSWYQQVLGQGPQFIFQYYEKEERGRGNFPDRFSARQFPNYSSELNVNALLLGDSALYLCASSLDMDTEAFFGQGTRLTVV.

The gene calls are TRBV18 and TRBJ1-2, with TRBD1 matching 11 bases. Losses at the gene ends were 2 bases for V and 6 bases for J; bases not matched to a gene: 5. This CDR3 comprises 15 residues. In germline, CDR1 is KGHSH, CDR2 LQKENI. CDR3 in amino acids: CASSPLDRGLDGYTF. DNA for the CDR3: TGTGCCAGCTCACCATTGGACAGGGGGCTGGATGGCTACACCTTC.

With respect to this clonotype: One end of the junction does not line up with germline, which may come from a read error. The chain is built from TRBV6-2 or TRBV6-3 and TRBJ2-5; the match to TRBD2 covers 13 bases. This CDR3 spans 17 amino acids. Germline V gene data show CDR1 as MNHEY and CDR2 as SVGEGT. The CDR3 sequence: CASSYSPLAGGRETQHF. The CDR3 nucleotides are TGTGCCAGCAGTTACTCCCCACTAGCGGGGGGGCGGGAGACCCAGCACTTC.